This record covers a single T cell receptor (beta chain). The target antigen is unknown. The data were obtained in a study of post-analysis software for immune sequencing data. Study-level background: Courses of disease covered relapsing-remitting, secondary progressive and progressive-relapsing multiple sclerosis.

Each TCR beta cDNA library carried unique molecular identifiers. Each batch of about 0.95 to 10 million T cells produced roughly 0.5 million cDNA molecules. Using its own MiXCR run on the PCR reads, TCRdb lists one record per CDR3 protein. The sample yields about 770,000 distinct CDR3 sequences, around 42% seen once. Study outcomes and limitations: Strong co-clustering by F measure was seen for same-batch samples. TRBV segments more frequent in patients than in controls numbered roughly 5 and included TRBV5-6, TRBV5-1 and TRBV20-1.

The CDR3 is 16 amino acids. Germline V lookup: CDR1 MNHEY, CDR2 SMNVEV (reference sequence). V lost 5 bases, J lost 0 bases, and 14 bases lay in between. The chain is built from TRBV27 and TRBJ2-4, with unresolved D. The specimen was blood. This receptor was obtained from a girl under 18 with multiple sclerosis. CDR3 nucleotide sequence: TGTGCCAGCAGTAGGACGGGCCTGCTAGCCAAAAACATTCAGTACTTC. Protein: CASSRTGLLAKNIQYF.